The 4 T cell receptor beta chains below all came from one sample that was sequenced in a study of blood T cells in healthy people across ages. The use of a sample-barcoded 5' primer and a J-beta primer mix characterized a second PCR of about 7 to 12 cycles. TCRdb passed the 5' RACE reads through MiXCR, listing each CDR3 protein once. The repertoire consists of about 670,000 distinct CDR3 sequences, with under 65% occurring once and the leading ten covering approximately 13%. Input material: blood. These receptor sequences come from a woman aged 80 or over in good health.

CDR3 coding DNA: TGCAGCGTTGAAGATCAAGAACTAGCGGGAGGTCGAGAGACCCAGTACTTC. Its translation is CSVEDQELAGGRETQYF. The rearrangement joins TRBV29-1 to TRBJ2-7, with 12 bases that match TRBD2. The J call may be in error: the DNA end matches TRBJ2-5 better. This CDR3 has 17 amino acids. Germline CDR1 reads SQVTM; CDR2 reads ANQGSEA.

V usage is TRBV7-2 and J usage is TRBJ1-5, with unresolved D. The germline V gene encodes CDR1 SGHTA and CDR2 FQGNSA. V lost 4 bases, J lost 7 bases, and 11 bases lay in between. There are 13 residues in the CDR3. The CDR3: CASSYGDEQPQHF. DNA of the CDR3: TGTGCCAGCAGCTACGGTGACGAGCAGCCCCAGCATTTT.

This clonotype was detected only a few times. This may be a read error, as it is one base from a much larger clone. The chain uses TRBV12-3 or TRBV12-4 and TRBJ2-5; no clear D gene. With 4 bases removed from V and 11 bases from J, the gap between germline ends came to 23 bases. The CDR3 has 15 residues. In DNA, the CDR3 is TGTGCCAGCAGTTCTGCTGGGGTTAATTACAATGAGCAGTACTTC. This translates into CASSSAGVNYNEQYF.

Comments on this clonotype: Since a much larger clone is just one base distant, this may be a read error. The chain has TRBV2 and TRBJ2-5; TRBD2 aligns across 10 bases. Germline lookup yields CDR1 SNHLY and CDR2 FYNNEI. The CDR3 length is 14 residues. For the CDR3, the DNA is TGTGCCAGCAGACGACTAGCGGGTGAAGAGACCCGGTACTTC. Protein sequence: CASRRLAGEETRYF.